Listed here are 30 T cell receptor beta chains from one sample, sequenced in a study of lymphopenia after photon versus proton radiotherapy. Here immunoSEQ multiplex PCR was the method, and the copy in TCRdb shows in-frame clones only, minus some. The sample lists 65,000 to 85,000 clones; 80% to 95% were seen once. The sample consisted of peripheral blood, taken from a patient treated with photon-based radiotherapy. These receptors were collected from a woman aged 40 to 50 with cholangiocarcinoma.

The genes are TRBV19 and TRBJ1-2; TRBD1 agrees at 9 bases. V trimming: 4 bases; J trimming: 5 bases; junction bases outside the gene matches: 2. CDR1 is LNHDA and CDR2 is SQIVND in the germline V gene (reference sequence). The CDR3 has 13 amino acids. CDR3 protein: CASSTGQGYGYTF. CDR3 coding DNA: TGTGCCAGTAGTACTGGACAGGGGTATGGCTACACCTTC. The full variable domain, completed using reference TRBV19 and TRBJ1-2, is DGGITQSPKYLFRKEGQNVTLSCEQNLNHDAMYWYRQDPGQGLRLIYYSQIVNDFQKGDIAEGYSVSREKKESFPLTVTSAQKNPTAFYLCASSTGQGYGYTFGSGTRLTVV.

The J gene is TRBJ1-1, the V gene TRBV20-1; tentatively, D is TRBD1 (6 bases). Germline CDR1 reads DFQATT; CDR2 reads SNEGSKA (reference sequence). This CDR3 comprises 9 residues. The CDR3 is CRGGREAFF. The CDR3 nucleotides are TGCAGGGGGGGCAGAGAAGCTTTCTTT.

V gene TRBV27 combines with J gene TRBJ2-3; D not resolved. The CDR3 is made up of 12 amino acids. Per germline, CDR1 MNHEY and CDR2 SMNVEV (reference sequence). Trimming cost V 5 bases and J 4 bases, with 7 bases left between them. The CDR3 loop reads CASSPQSDTQYF. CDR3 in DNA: TGTGCCAGCAGTCCCCAATCAGATACGCAGTATTTT.

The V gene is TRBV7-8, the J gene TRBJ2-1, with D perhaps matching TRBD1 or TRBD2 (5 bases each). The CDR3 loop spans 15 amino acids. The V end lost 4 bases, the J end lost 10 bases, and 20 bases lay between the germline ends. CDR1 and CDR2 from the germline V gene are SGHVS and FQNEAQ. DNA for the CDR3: TGTGCCAGCAGCTCCGGTACCGGGACGAGCGCAGAGCAGTTCTTC. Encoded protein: CASSSGTGTSAEQFF.

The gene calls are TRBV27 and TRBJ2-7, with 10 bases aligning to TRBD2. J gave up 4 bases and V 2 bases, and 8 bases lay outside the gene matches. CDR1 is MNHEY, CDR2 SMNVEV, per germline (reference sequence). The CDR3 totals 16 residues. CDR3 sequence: CASSLVAASGSYEQYF. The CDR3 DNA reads TGTGCCAGCAGTTTAGTAGCGGCTAGCGGGAGTTACGAGCAGTACTTC.

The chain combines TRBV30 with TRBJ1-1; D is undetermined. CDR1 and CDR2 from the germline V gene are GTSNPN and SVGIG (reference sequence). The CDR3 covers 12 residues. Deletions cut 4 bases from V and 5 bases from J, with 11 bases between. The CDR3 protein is CAWKHGRTEAFF. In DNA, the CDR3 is TGTGCCTGGAAACATGGAAGAACTGAAGCTTTCTTT.

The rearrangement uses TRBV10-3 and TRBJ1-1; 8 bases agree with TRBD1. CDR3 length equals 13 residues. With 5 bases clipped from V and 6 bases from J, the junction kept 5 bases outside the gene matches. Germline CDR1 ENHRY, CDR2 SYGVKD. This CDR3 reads CAISSQGAAEAFF. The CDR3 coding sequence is TGTGCCATCAGTAGCCAGGGGGCGGCTGAAGCTTTCTTT.

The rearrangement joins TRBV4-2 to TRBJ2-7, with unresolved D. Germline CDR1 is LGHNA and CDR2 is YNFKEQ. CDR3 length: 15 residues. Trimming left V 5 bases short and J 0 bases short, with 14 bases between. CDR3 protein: CASSESGQSSYEQYF. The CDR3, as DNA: TGTGCCAGCAGCGAGTCCGGTCAGAGCTCCTACGAGCAGTACTTC.

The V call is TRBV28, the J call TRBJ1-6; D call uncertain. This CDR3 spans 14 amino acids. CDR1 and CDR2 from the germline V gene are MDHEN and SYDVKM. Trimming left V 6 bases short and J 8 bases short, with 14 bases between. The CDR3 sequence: CASRPTAWDSPLHF. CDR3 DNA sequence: TGTGCCAGCAGGCCGACGGCCTGGGATTCACCCCTCCACTTT. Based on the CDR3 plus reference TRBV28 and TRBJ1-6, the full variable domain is DVKVTQSSRYLVKRTGEKVFLECVQDMDHENMFWYRQDPGLGLRLIYFSYDVKMKEKGDIPEGYSVSREKKERFSLILESASTNQTSMYLCASRPTAWDSPLHFGNGTRLTVT.

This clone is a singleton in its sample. This CDR3 is CASSLRQGGGTGELFF. The CDR3 bases are TGTGCCAGCAGCTTACGGCAGGGCGGAGGCACCGGGGAGCTGTTTTTT. V is TRBV7-8 and J is TRBJ2-2, with D perhaps TRBD1 or TRBD2 (5 bases each). The CDR3 is made up of 16 amino acids. Trimming removed 2 bases at V and 4 bases at J, with 14 bases between. Germline assignment: CDR1 SGHVS and CDR2 FQNEAQ.

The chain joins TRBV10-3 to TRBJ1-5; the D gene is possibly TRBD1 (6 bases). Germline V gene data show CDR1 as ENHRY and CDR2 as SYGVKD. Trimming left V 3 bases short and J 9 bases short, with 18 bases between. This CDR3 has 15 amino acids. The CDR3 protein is CAISDSTGTSRPQHF. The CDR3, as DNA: TGTGCCATCAGTGATTCGACAGGCACGTCACGGCCCCAGCATTTT.

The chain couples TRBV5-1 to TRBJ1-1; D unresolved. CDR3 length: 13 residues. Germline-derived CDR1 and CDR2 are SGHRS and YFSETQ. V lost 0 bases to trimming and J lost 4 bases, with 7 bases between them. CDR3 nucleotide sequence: TGCGCCAGCAGCTTGGGGGGATTCACTGAAGCTTTCTTT. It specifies CASSLGGFTEAFF.

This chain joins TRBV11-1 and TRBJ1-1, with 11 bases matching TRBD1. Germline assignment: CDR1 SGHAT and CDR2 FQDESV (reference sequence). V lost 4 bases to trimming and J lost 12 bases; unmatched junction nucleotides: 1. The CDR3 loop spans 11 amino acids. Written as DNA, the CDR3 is TGTGCCAGCAGCTCGGACAGGGGGCCTTTCTTT. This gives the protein CASSSDRGPFF. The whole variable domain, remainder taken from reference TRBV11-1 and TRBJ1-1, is EAEVAQSPRYKITEKSQAVAFWCDPISGHATLYWYRQILGQGPELLVQFQDESVVDDSQLPKDRFSAERLKGVDSTLKIQPAELGDSAMYLCASSSDRGPFFGQGTRLTVV.

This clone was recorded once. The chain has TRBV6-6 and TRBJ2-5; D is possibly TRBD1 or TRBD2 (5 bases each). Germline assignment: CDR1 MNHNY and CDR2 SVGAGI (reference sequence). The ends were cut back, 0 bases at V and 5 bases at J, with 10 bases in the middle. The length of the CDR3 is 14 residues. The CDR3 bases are TGTGCCAGCAGTTACTCCGGGACCAGGGAGACCCAGTACTTC. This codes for CASSYSGTRETQYF.

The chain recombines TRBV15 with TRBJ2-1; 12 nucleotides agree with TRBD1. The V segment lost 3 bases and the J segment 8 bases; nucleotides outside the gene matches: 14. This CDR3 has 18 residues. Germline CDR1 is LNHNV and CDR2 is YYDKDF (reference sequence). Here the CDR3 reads CATSSPAPGTGGVDEQFF. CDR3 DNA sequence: TGTGCCACCAGCAGTCCCGCCCCGGGGACAGGGGGCGTTGATGAGCAGTTCTTC.

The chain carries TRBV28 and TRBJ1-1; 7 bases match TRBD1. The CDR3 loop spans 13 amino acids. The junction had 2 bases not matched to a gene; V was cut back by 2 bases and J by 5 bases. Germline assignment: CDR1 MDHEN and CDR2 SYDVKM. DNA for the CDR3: TGTGCCAGCAGTTTACAGGGACAGACTGAAGCTTTCTTT. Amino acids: CASSLQGQTEAFF.

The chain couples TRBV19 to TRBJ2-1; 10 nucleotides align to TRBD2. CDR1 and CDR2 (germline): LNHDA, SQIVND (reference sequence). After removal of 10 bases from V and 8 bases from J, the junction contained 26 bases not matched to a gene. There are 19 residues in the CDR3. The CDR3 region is CATRRYHLTRAGGPHEQFF. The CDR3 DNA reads TGTGCCACTAGGAGGTATCACCTAACTCGAGCGGGAGGGCCCCATGAGCAGTTCTTC.

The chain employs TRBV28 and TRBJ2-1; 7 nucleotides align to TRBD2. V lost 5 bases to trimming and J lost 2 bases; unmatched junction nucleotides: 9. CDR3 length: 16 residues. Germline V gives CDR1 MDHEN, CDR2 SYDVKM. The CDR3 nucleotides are TGTGCCAGCAGTATTCTAGCGGTGGGGACCTACAATGAGCAGTTCTTC. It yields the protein CASSILAVGTYNEQFF.

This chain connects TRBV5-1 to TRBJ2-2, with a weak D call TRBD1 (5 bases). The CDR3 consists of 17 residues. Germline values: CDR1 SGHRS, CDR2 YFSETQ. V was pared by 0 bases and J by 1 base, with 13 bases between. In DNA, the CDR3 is TGCGCCAGCAGCTTGGTAGGGGTTAGTTGGAACACCGGGGAGCTGTTTTTT. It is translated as CASSLVGVSWNTGELFF.

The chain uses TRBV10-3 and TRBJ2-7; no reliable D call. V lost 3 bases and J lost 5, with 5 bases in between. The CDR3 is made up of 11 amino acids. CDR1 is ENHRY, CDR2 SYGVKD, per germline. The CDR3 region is CAISDHNEQYF. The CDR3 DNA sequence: TGTGCCATCAGTGATCATAACGAGCAGTACTTC.

CDR3 coding DNA: TGCGCCAGCAGCTTGGATGGACAGGGTGGAACCGGGGAGCTGTTTTTT. This translates into CASSLDGQGGTGELFF. The V and J genes are TRBV5-1 and TRBJ2-2; 8 bases are shared with TRBD1. Losses at the gene ends were 0 bases for V and 5 bases for J; bases not matched to a gene: 6. Germline V gene sequence: CDR1 SGHRS, CDR2 YFSETQ. The CDR3 loop spans 16 amino acids.

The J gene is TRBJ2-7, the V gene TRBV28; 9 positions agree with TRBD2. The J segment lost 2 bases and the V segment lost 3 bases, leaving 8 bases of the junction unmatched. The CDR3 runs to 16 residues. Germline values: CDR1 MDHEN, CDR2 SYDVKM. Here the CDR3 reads CASSLGLAGGAYEQYF. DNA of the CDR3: TGTGCCAGCAGTTTGGGTCTGGCGGGAGGGGCCTACGAGCAGTACTTC.

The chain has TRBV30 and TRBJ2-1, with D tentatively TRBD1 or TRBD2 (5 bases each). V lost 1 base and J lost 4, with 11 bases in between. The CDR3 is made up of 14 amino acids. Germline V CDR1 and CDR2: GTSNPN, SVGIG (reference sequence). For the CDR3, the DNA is TGTGCCTGGAGTGCGTGGGACGGATACAATGAGCAGTTCTTC. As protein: CAWSAWDGYNEQFF.

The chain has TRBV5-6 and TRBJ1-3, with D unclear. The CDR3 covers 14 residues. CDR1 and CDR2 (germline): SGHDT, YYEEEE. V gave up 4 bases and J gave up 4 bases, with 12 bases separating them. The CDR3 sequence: CASSADMSGNTIYF. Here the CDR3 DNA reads TGTGCCAGCAGCGCAGACATGTCCGGAAACACCATATATTTT.

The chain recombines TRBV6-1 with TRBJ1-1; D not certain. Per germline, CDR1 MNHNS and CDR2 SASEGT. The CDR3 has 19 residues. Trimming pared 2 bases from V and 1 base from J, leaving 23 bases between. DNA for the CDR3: TGTGCCAGCAGTGAATTTGGGCGGCGGGCGATAAATGAGAACACTGAAGCTTTCTTT. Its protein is CASSEFGRRAINENTEAFF.

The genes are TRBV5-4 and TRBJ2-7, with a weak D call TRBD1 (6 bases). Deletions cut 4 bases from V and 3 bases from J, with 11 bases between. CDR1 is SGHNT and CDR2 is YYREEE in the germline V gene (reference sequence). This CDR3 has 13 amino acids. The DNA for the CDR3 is TGTGCCAGCAGCCCCCCAGGGGACTACGAGCAGTACTTC. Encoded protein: CASSPPGDYEQYF.

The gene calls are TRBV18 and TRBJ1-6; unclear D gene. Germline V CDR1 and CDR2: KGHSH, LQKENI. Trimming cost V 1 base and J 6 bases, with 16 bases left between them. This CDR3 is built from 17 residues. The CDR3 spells CASSPLQRRAANSPLHF. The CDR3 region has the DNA TGTGCCAGCTCACCACTCCAGCGTAGGGCGGCTAATTCACCCCTCCACTTT.

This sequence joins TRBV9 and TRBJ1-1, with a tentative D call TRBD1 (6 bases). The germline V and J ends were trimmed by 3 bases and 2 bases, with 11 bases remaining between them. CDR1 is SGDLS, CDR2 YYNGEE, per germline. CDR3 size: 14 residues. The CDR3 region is CASSGGQINTEAFF. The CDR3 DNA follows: TGTGCCAGCAGCGGTGGACAGATTAACACTGAAGCTTTCTTT.

In nucleotides, the CDR3 is TGCGCCAGCAGCCATTCCAAGGACAGCTCCTACAATGAGCAGTTCTTC. Its protein is CASSHSKDSSYNEQFF. The V and J genes are TRBV4-1 and TRBJ2-1; weak D call: TRBD1 (6 bases). This CDR3 has 16 residues. Between the trimmed V and J ends, which lost 3 bases and 0 bases, there was a span of 12 bases. CDR1 and CDR2 (germline): MGHRA, YSYEKL.

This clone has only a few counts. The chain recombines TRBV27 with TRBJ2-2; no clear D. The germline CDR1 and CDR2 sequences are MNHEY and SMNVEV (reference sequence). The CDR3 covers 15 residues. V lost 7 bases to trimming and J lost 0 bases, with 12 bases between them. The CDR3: CASTPGGANTGELFF. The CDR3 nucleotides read TGTGCCAGCACCCCGGGTGGGGCGAACACCGGGGAGCTGTTTTTT.